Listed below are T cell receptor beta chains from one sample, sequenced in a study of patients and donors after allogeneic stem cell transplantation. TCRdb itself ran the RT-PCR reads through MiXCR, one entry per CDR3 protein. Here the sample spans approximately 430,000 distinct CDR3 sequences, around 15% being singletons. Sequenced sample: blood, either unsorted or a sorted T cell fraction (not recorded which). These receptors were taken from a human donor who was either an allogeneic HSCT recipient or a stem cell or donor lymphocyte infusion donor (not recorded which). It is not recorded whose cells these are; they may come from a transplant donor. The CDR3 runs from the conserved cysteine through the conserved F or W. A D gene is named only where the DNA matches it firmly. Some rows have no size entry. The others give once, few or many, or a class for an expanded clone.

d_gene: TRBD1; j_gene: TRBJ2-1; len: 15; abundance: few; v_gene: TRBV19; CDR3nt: TGTGCCAGTAGCCCCGGGACAGTCCCGGGTAATGAGCAGTTCTTC; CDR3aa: CASSPGTVPGNEQFF
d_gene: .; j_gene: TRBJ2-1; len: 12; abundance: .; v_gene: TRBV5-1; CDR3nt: TGCGCCAGCAGCTGGACCGGGACTGAGCAGTTCTTC; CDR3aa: CASSWTGTEQFF
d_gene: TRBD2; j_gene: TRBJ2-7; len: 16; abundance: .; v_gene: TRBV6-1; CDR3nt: TGTGCCAGCAGTGTTATAGCGGGAGGCTACGGGATGTCGCAGTACTTC; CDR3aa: CASSVIAGGYGMSQYF
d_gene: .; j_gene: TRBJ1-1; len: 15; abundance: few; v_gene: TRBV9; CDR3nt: TGTGCCAGCAGCGTAGTCGTAGGGGCGCCCACTGAAGCTTTCTTT; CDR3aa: CASSVVVGAPTEAFF
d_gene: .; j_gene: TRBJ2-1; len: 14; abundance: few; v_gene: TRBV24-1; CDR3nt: TGTGCCACCAGTGTAGGGGGGCAAGTTTATGAGCAGTTCTTC; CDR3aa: CATSVGGQVYEQFF
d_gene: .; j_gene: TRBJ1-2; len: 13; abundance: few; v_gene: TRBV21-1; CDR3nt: TGTGCCAGCAGCCCGGACAGGGGACATGGCTACACCTTC; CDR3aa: CASSPDRGHGYTF
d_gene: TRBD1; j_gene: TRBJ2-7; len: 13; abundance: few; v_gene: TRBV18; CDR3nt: TGTGCCAGCTCACCAGACAACAGGGGCGAGCAGTACTTC; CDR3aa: CASSPDNRGEQYF
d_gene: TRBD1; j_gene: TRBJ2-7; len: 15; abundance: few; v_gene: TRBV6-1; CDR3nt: TGTGCCAGCAGATTACCGGGACAGGGGATCCACGAGCAGTACTTC; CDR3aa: CASRLPGQGIHEQYF
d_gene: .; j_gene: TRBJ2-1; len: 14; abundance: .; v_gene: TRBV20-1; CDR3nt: TGCAGTGCTAGAGGGGCTCCCAACTACAATGAGCAGTTCTTC; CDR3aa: CSARGAPNYNEQFF
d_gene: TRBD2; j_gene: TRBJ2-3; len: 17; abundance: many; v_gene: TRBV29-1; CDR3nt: TGCAGCGTTGAAGATCCCCGGACTAGCGGGAGTATAGATACGCAGTATTTT; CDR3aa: CSVEDPRTSGSIDTQYF
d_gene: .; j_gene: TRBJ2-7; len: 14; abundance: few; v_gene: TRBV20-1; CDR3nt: TGCAGTGCTAGAGACTTAGCGGCTTCCTACGAGCAGTACTTC; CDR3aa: CSARDLAASYEQYF
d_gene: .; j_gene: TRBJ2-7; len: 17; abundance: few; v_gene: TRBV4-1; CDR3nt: TGCGCCAGCAGCCCCTCCGGACACGACAGCCCCGCCTACGAGCAGTACTTC; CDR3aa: CASSPSGHDSPAYEQYF
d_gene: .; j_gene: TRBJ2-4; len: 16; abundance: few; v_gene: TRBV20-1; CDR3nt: TGCAGTGCTTTCCCGCCCTCCAGTGTAGTCAAAAACATTCAGTACTTC; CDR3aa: CSAFPPSSVVKNIQYF
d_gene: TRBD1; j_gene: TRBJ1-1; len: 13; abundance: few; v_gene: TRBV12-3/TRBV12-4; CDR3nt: TGTGCCAGCAGTTTGGGACAGCTTAATGAAGCTTTCTTT; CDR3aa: CASSLGQLNEAFF
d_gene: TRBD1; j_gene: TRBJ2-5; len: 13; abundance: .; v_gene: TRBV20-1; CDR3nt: TGCAGTGCGGAACCGGGACAGCAAGAGACCCAGTACTTC; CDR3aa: CSAEPGQQETQYF
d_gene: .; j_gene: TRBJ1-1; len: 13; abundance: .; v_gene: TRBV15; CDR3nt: TGTGCCACCAGCAGAGACCGGGGCCCTGAAGCTTTCTTT; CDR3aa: CATSRDRGPEAFF
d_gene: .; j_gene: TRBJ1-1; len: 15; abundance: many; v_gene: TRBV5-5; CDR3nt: TGTGCCAGCAGCTTGGCAGGTCGAAGGGGTACTGAAGCTTTCTTT; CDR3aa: CASSLAGRRGTEAFF
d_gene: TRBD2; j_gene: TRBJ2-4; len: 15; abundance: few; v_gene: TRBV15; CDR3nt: TGTGCCACCAGCAGAGATAATAGCGGGGGAGGGATTCAGTACTTC; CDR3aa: CATSRDNSGGGIQYF
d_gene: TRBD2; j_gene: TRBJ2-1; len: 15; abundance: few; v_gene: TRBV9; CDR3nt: TGTGCCAGCAGCGAAGTGGGGACTAGATTTGGTGAGCAGTTCTTC; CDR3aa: CASSEVGTRFGEQFF
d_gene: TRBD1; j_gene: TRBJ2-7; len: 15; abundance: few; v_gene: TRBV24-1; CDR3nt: TGTGCCACCAGTGACCTGGGACAGGGGGCGGACGAGCAGTACTTC; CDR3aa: CATSDLGQGADEQYF
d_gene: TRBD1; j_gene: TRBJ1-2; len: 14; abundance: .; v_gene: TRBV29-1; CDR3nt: TGCAGCGTCATCCCTGGACAGGGCGACTATGGCTACACCTTC; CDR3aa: CSVIPGQGDYGYTF
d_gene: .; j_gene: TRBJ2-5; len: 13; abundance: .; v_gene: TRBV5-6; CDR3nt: TGTGCCAGCAGCTTTGACCGAGATGGGACCCAGTACTTC; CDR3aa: CASSFDRDGTQYF
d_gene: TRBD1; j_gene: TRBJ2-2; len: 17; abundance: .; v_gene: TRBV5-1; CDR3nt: TGCGCCAGCAGCCCCCCACGAGGGACAGGGAACACCGGGGAGCTGTTTTTT; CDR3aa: CASSPPRGTGNTGELFF
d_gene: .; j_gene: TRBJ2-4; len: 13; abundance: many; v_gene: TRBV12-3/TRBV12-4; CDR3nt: TGTGCCAGCAGACTAATGGAGGGAGGCATTCAGTACTTC; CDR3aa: CASRLMEGGIQYF
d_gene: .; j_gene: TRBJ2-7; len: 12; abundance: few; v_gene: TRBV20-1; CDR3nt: TGCAGTGCTACCTCGTGGGGCTACGAGCAGTACTTC; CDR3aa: CSATSWGYEQYF
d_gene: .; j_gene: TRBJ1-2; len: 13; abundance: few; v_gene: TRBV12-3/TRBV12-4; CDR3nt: TGTGCCAGCAGTCTGAACAAGGGCTATGGCTACACCTTC; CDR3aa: CASSLNKGYGYTF
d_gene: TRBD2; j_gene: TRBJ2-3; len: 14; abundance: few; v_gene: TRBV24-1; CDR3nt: TGTGCCACCAGTGATAGCGGGGAGGCAGATACGCAGTATTTT; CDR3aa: CATSDSGEADTQYF
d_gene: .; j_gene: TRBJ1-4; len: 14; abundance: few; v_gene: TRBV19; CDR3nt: TGTGCCAGCTCAGGGCGGTGGGCTAATGAAAAACTGTTTTTT; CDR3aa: CASSGRWANEKLFF
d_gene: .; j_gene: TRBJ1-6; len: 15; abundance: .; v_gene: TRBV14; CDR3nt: TGTGCCAGCAGCTTGCCGGGACGCAGGCCAGGCACCCTCCACTTT; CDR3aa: CASSLPGRRPGTLHF
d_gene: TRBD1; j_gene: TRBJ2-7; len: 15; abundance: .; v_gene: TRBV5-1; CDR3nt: TGCGCCAGCAGCTTAGGACAGGCCTCTCACTACGAGCAGTACTTC; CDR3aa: CASSLGQASHYEQYF
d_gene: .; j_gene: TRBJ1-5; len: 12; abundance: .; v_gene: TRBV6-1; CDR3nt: TGTGCCAGCCCAGGCGAGGATCAGCCCCAGCATTTT; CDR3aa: CASPGEDQPQHF
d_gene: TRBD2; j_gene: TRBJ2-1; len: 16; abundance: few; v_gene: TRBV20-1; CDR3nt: TGCAGTGCTAGAGATCTAGCGGGAGGAGGGCCAAATGAGCAGTTCTTC; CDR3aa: CSARDLAGGGPNEQFF
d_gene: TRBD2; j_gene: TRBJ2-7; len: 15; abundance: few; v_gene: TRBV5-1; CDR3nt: TGCGCCAGCAGCTTGGGGTTGAGCGGGAGTTACGAGCAGTACTTC; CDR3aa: CASSLGLSGSYEQYF
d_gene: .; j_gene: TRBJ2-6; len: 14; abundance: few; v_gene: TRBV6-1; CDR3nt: TGTGCCAGCATGGGCGGGGTCGGGGCCAACGTCCTGACTTTC; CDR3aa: CASMGGVGANVLTF
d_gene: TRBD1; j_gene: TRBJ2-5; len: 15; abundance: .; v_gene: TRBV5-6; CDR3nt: TGTGCCAGCAGCTCCCAGGGACAGGGCAGGGAGACCCAGTACTTC; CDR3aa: CASSSQGQGRETQYF
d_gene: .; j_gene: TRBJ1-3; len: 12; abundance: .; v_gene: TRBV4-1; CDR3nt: TGCGCCAGCAGCCCAGTGGGGAACACCATATATTTT; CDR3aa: CASSPVGNTIYF